This T cell receptor (beta chain) was documented in a study of Tregs in tolerant kidney transplant recipients. CDR3 length: 13 residues. The J segment lost 3 bases and the V segment lost 11 bases, leaving 6 bases of the junction unmatched. The germline V gene has CDR1 SEHNR and CDR2 FQNEAQ (reference sequence). Study-level findings and limits: Donor-specific Treg expansion exceeded global Treg expansion in tolerant patients, suggesting antigen drive. The small number of patients limits these findings pending further validation.

Produced via immunoSEQ multiplex PCR; TCRdb's table is partial and in-frame only. The sample yields approximately 15,000 clones, around 80% seen once. To note about this clone: Its antigen is unidentified.

The TCR sequence derives from a human donor who received a combined kidney and bone marrow transplant. The V gene is TRBV7-9, the J gene TRBJ2-7; 11 nucleotides agree with TRBD1. The specimen comprised Tregs from blood, sampled before the transplant. The chain's CDR3 is CAATGQGVYEQYF. CDR3 coding DNA: TGTGCCGCCACGGGACAGGGGGTCTACGAGCAGTACTTC.